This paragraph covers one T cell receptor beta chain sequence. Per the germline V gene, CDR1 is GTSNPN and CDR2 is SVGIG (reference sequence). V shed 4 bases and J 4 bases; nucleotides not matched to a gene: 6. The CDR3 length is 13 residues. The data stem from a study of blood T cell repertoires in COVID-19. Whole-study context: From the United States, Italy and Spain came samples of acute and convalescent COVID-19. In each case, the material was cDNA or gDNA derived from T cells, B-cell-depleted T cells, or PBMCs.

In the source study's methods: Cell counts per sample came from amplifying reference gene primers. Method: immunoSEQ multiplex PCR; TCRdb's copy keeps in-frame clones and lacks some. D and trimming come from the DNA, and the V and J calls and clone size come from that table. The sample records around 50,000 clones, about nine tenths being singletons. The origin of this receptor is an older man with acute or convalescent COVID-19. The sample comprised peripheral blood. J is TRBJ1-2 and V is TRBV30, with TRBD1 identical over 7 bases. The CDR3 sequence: CAWTRGQRYGYTF. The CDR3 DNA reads TGTGCCTGGACCCGGGGACAGCGCTATGGCTACACCTTC.